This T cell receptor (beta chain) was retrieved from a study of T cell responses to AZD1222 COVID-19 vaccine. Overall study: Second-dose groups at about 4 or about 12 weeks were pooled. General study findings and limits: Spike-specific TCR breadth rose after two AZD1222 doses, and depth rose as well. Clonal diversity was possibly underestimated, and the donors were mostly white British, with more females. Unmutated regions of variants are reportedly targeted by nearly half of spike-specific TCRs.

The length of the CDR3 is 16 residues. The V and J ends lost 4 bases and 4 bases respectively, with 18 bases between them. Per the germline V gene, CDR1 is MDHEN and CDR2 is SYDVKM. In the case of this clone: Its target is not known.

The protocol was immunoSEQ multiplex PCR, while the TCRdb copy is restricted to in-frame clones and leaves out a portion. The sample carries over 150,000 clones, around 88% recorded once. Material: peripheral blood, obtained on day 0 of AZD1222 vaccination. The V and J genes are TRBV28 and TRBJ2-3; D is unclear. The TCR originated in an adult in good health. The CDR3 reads CASSSSQVPRADTQYF. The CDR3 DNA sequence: TGTGCCAGCAGTTCCTCCCAAGTCCCAAGGGCAGATACGCAGTATTTT.